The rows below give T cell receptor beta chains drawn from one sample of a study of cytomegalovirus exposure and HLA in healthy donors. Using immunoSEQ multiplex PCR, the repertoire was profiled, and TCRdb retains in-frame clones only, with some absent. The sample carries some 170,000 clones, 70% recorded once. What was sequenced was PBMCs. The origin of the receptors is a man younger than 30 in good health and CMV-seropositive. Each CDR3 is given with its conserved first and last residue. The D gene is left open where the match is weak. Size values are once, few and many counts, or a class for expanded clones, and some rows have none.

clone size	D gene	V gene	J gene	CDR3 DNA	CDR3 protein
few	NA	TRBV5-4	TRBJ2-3	TGTGCCAGCAGCTCCCAGGGCACAGATACGCAGTATTTT	CASSSQGTDTQYF
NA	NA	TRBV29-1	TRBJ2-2	TGCAGCGTTGAGGAGACCGCCGGGGAGCTGTTTTTT	CSVEETAGELFF
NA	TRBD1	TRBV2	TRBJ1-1	TGTGCCAGCAGTAGGGGACAGGATGGCGCTGAAGCTTTCTTT	CASSRGQDGAEAFF
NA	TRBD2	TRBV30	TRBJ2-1	TGTGCCTGGAGTGTACGTGAGCGGGAGGGGCAGTTCTTC	CAWSVREREGQFF
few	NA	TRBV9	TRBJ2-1	TGTGCCAGCAGCGTAGGAGAGGGTTACAATGAGCAGTTCTTC	CASSVGEGYNEQFF
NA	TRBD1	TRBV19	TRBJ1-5	TGTGCCAGTAGTTCAGGCAGGGGGATTAATCAGCCCCAGCATTTT	CASSSGRGINQPQHF
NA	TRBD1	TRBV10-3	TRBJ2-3	TGTGCCATCAGTGCGGCCGGGACAGGGAGCACAGATACGCAGTATTTT	CAISAAGTGSTDTQYF
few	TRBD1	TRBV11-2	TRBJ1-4	TGTGCCAGCAGCCCCGGACAGGGTAACGAAAAACTGTTTTTT	CASSPGQGNEKLFF
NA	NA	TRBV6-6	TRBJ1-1	TGTGCCAGCAGCACTCGGAACACTGAAGCTTTCTTT	CASSTRNTEAFF
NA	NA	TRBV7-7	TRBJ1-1	TGTGCTAGCAGCCGCCTTGGGGGGGAGAACACTGAAGCTTTCTTT	CASSRLGGENTEAFF
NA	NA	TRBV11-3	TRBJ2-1	TGTGCCAGCAGCAGAAGTCTATATGAGCAGTTCTTC	CASSRSLYEQFF
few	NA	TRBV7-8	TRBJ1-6	TGTGCCAGCAGCTTAGGGGACTCTGGGGGTTCACCCCTCCACTTT	CASSLGDSGGSPLHF
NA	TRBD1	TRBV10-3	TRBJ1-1	TGTGCCATCAGTGAATTCGGACAGGGAAACACTGAAGCTTTCTTT	CAISEFGQGNTEAFF
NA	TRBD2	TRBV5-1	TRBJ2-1	TGCGCCAGCAGCTTGGTGGGAGCGGGAGGGCCGGGAGATGAGCAGTTCTTC	CASSLVGAGGPGDEQFF
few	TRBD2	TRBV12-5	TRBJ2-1	TGTGCTAGTGGTCCACCACTAGCGGGAGGCTACAATGAGCAGTTCTTC	CASGPPLAGGYNEQFF
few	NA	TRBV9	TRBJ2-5	TGTGCCAGCAGCCCTGGGGGGGCTCCCGGACGAGAGACCCAGTACTTC	CASSPGGAPGRETQYF
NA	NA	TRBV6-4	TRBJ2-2	TGTGCCAGCAGTCCCTCGTTGGGGGGATTGAACACCGGGGAGCTGTTTTTT	CASSPSLGGLNTGELFF
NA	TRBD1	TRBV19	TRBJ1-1	TGTGCCAGTAGTCCCCAACTGAGGGACAGGAACACTGAAGCTTTCTTT	CASSPQLRDRNTEAFF
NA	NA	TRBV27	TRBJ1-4	TGTGCCAGCCGTGCGGATGAAAAACTGTTTTTT	CASRADEKLFF
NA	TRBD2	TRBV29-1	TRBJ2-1	TGCAGCATCCGGACTAGCGGGGGGGCCAGGGAGCAGTTCTTC	CSIRTSGGAREQFF
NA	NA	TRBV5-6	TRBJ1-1	TGTGCCAGCAGCCCCCTAAAAACAGGGACCATGAACACTGAAGCTTTCTTT	CASSPLKTGTMNTEAFF
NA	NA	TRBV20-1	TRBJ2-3	TGCAGTGCTAGGTGGAGAGATACGCAGTATTTT	CSARWRDTQYF
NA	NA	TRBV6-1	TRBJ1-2	TGTGCCAGCAGTGACAGCCTTTTAGCGTCATTTGGCTACACCTTC	CASSDSLLASFGYTF
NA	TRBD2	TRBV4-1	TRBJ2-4	TGCGCCAGCAGCCAACTAGCGGGAGTCAAAAACATTCAGTACTTC	CASSQLAGVKNIQYF
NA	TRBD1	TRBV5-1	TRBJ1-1	TGCGCCAGCAGCGGACGGACAGGGGGGGGCACTGAAGCTTTCTTT	CASSGRTGGGTEAFF
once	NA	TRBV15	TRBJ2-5	TGTGCCACCAGCGCCAACTCGGGAGTGGGGGAGACCCAGTACTTC	CATSANSGVGETQYF
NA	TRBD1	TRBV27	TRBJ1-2	TGTGCCAGTAGGGACAGATCTAACTATGGCTACACCTTC	CASRDRSNYGYTF
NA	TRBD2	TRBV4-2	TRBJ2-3	TGTGCCAGCAGCCAAGACCCCTCCGGCGGGGGGTGGAGCTTTAAGGATACGCAGTATTTT	CASSQDPSGGGWSFKDTQYF
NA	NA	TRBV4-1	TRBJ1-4	TGCGCCAGCAGCCATGATAATGGGGGGGCGGGAGAAAAACTGTTTTTT	CASSHDNGGAGEKLFF
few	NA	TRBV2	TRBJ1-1	TGTGCCAGCACCAGGAAGGACACTGAAGCTTTCTTT	CASTRKDTEAFF
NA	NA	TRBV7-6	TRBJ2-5	TGTGCCAGCAGCCCTCACCAAGAGACCCAGTACTTC	CASSPHQETQYF
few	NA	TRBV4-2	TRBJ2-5	TGTGCCAGCAGCCAAGATAGGAGGTACCAAGAGACCCAGTACTTC	CASSQDRRYQETQYF
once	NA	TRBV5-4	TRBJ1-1	TGTGCCAGCAGCTTGGGGGGCCGACAGATGAACACTGAAGCTTTCTTT	CASSLGGRQMNTEAFF
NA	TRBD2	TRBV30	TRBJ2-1	TGTGCCTGGACCTCGGGCGGGAGGGACTACAATGAGCAGTTCTTC	CAWTSGGRDYNEQFF
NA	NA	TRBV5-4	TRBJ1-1	TGTGCCAGCACATGGGGGGAAGACACTGAAGCTTTCTTT	CASTWGEDTEAFF
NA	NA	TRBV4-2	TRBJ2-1	TGTGCCACCGACCCCGGGGACAACCGACCCAATGAGCAGTTCTTC	CATDPGDNRPNEQFF
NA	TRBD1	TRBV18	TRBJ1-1	TGTGCCAGCTCACCTTCCCCGACAGGGAGTGGCACTGAAGCTTTCTTT	CASSPSPTGSGTEAFF
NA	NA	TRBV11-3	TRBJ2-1	TGTGCCAGCAGCTTAGCATCAGGGGTTAGGGAGGAGCAGTTCTTC	CASSLASGVREEQFF
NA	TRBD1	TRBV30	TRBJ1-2	TGTGCCTGGAGTGTACTAGGGGGCAGTCGGAATTACTATGGCTACACCTTC	CAWSVLGGSRNYYGYTF
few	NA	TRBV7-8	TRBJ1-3	TGTGCCAGCAGCTTACATTCATACTCGCCAAACACCATATATTTT	CASSLHSYSPNTIYF